This T cell receptor beta chain was captured by sequencing in a study of shared clonotypes between healthy human individuals (dated by TCRdb to about 2020). Study-wide context: The cohort comprised a couple of women and a few men aged 18 to 49 years. For each donor, three plates each were used for CD4 naive and CD4 memory, two plates were used for CD8 naive, and one plate was used for CD8 memory. Different laboratories and diverse techniques were used to prepare libraries and sequence TCR repertoires, to increase sequencing depth and limit assay-specific biases. Between about 0.8 and 9 billion PBMCs per donor were obtained by leukapheresis. Blood TCR repertoires of several healthy adults were deeply sequenced to estimate repertoire size and the extent of clonotype sharing between individuals.

Donors were healthy HIV-negative adults with no recently reported acute infections or vaccinations. Only Caucasian adults living in Nashville, Tennessee, USA were represented among the donors. Magnetic negative selection was used to enrich CD4+ T cells, after which naive cells were positively selected on CD45RA and the negative fraction became the memory subset. Blood was collected by leukapheresis, and PBMCs were isolated by Ficoll-Histopaque density gradient centrifugation and then cryopreserved in liquid nitrogen vapor phase. Analytical flow cytometry was used to check the purity and quantity of every magnetically sorted T cell population. Genomic DNA was isolated from every sorted fraction and measured by UV absorbance on a Nanodrop 2000c. Points on this clone: What this receptor recognizes is not known. Within one base of it there is no much larger clone, and no base qualities were kept.

From a lookup of the germline V gene, CDR1 and CDR2 are SGHRS and YFSETQ. The junction shows trimming of 3 bases on V and 5 bases on J, and the gene matches do not reach 5 bases of it. Taken from cysteine to phenylalanine, the CDR3 has 15 residues. Just the 45-base CDR3 DNA is kept, in frame starting at base 1. Using the deep immunoSEQ assay, multiplex PCR amplified TCR CDR3 regions from genomic DNA. Genomic DNA extracted from each cell subset was distributed evenly over all wells of several immunoSEQ 96-well plates, and each plate served as one replicate. Each replicate PCR for sorted subsets received roughly 0.2 ug genomic DNA, equal to tens of thousands of T cell genomes. Purified libraries were measured with a Qubit 3.0 fluorometer, size-checked on a Bioanalyzer 2100, and measured again with the KAPA Library Quantification kit. A separate single-read 150-cycle Illumina NextSeq 550 flow cell was used to sequence each immunoSEQ 96-well plate. Per the authors' processing: Because only junctional sequences without quality scores were contained in the immunoSEQ output, filtering matching that applied to full-length reads could not be performed. Sequences were annotated with PyIR, a Python wrapper for IgBLAST v1.9, and V/J genes and CDR3 were assigned using IMGT germline references. Reads were filtered out if the reads had weak V/J assignments (E-value above 1e-6), no CDR3, stop codons, out-of-frame junctions, or ambiguous translated residues. V3J clonotypes were defined as sequences sharing the same inferred V gene, J gene, and CDR3 amino acid sequence. The percentage overlap between two repertoires was calculated by dividing the number of shared unique clonotypes by the size of the smaller repertoire. RTK rarefaction, the Chao1 estimator, and Recon v2.1 estimates of unobserved clonotypes were used to assess repertoire richness. For all TCRbeta clonotypes obtained by the gDNA method from a few donors, generation probabilities were computed with OLGA. In its TCRdb copy, this immuneACCESS table keeps in-frame sequences only and misses some clones. Where compared with another copy, unresolved V genes explain less than half of these, and the others have no known cause. The V and J calls and the clone size are those of that table, but D and trimming were determined from the DNA. The sample profile shows approximately 2.3 million clones; approximately 95% of them were found once. The leading ten clones occupy under 0.45% of the sample.

The paper as a whole reports these results and caveats: Clonotypes shared by all four sorted-subset donors showed higher generation probabilities than non-shared clonotypes. Roughly 5% of naive CD4, 3% to 3.5% of naive CD8, approximately 2% of memory CD4, and approximately 0.39% of memory CD8 clonotypes were shared across four donors. Because the study included only a small number of donors, the genetic and exposure-history diversity represented was limited. Pairwise subsampling indicated that sequencing depth was expected to affect the degree of clonotype sharing among donors. Sampling was limited to blood, and TCR repertoires in tissue likely differ from TCR repertoires in blood. Even with the large sequencing depth, rarefaction of the sorted-subset datasets indicated that sequencing was incomplete. Larger estimated clonotype richness was generally found for naive subsets than for memory subsets.

The TCR comes from a man between 18 and 29 years old in good health. Some clones in this sample may be carry-over from other donors' samples. The chain was built from TRBV5-1 and TRBJ2-4; TRBD1 fits 10 bases in the junction. The sequencing input was naive CD4+ T cells from PBMCs. Per the publication, the cell subset or site label means: CD45RA+ positively selected. The CDR3 sequence is CASSWGGTGENIQYF. The nucleotides read TGCGCCAGCAGCTGGGGAGGGACAGGGGAAAACATTCAGTACTTC. The CDR3 plus the reference TRBV5-1 and TRBJ2-4 genes for the other parts give the full variable domain: KAGVTQTPRYLIKTRGQQVTLSCSPISGHRSVSWYQQTPGQGLQFLFEYFSETQRNKGNFPGRFSGRQFSNSRSEMNVSTLELGDSALYLCASSWGGTGENIQYFGAGTRLSVL.